Included here is one T cell receptor (beta chain) sequence, with context. Trimming took 5 bases from V and 10 from J, leaving 12 bases between them. Germline V gene sequence: CDR1 SGHVS, CDR2 FNYEAQ. This CDR3 region has 12 residues. The data originate from a study of T-cell reconstitution after alpha-beta-depleted transplantation in children. The authors prepared the TCRbeta library with unique molecular identifiers. TCRdb reanalysed the PCR reads using MiXCR and keeps one entry per CDR3 protein. The sample lists approximately 250,000 distinct CDR3 sequences; over 9.5% were seen once. This rearrangement joins TRBV7-6 to TRBJ2-1; TRBD2 might be the D (6 bases). This receptor was obtained from a human donor who donated a stem cell graft to a child with SCID. The source was PBMCs from the stem cell graft donor, collected from the stem cell graft. CDR3 loop: CASSETRSEQFF. In DNA, the CDR3 is TGTGCCAGCAGCGAGACTAGATCCGAGCAGTTCTTC.